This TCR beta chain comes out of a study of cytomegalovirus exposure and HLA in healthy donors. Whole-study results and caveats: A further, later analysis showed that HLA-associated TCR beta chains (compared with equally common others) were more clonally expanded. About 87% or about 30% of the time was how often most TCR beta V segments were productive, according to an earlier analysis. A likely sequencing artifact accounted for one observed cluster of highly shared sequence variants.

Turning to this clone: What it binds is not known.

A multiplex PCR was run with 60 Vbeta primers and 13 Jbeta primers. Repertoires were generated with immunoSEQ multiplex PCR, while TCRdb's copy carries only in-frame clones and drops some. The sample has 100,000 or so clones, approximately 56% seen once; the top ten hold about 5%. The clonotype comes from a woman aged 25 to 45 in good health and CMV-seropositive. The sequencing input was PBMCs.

The CDR3 loop reads CASSRGGPSPYEQYF. CDR3 DNA sequence: TGTGCCAGCAGTCGCGGGGGGCCGTCTCCCTACGAGCAGTACTTC. This sequence joins TRBV27 and TRBJ2-7; 8 bases map to TRBD2. Germline V gene lookup returns CDR1 MNHEY and CDR2 SMNVEV (reference sequence). This CDR3 is built from 15 residues. V gave up 5 bases and J gave up 2 bases; unmatched junction bases: 8.